The rows below give T cell receptor beta chains drawn from one sample of a study of blood T cell repertoires in COVID-19. Only in-frame clones appear in the TCRdb table, and some are missing; sequencing was by immunoSEQ multiplex PCR. Of approximately 60,000 clones listed, roughly nine tenths are singletons. The sequenced sample was peripheral blood. The receptors stem from a woman older than 75 with COVID-19, enrolled during active disease. Each CDR3 is given with its conserved first and last residue. Each record gives: CDR3 protein, CDR3 DNA, J gene, CDR3 length, D gene, V gene, clone size. D genes are given only for firm matches. The size entry is marked missing in some rows and otherwise reads once, few, many or a size class.

CDR3: CATGLTGEEKLFF; DNA: TGTGCCACCGGGCTAACGGGAGAGGAAAAACTGTTTTTT; J: TRBJ1-4; length: 13; D: NA; V: TRBV24-1; size: NA
CDR3: CASRALRGGQYF; DNA: TGTGCCAGCAGAGCCTTGAGGGGGGGGCAGTACTTC; J: TRBJ2-7; length: 12; D: NA; V: TRBV27; size: NA
CDR3: CASSPGELAKNIQYF; DNA: TGTGCCAGCAGTCCGGGGGAACTAGCCAAAAACATTCAGTACTTC; J: TRBJ2-4; length: 15; D: NA; V: TRBV27; size: NA
CDR3: CASSLRRGRGSYEQYF; DNA: TGTGCCAGCAGCTTAAGGCGGGGGCGCGGGTCCTACGAGCAGTACTTC; J: TRBJ2-7; length: 16; D: NA; V: TRBV11-2; size: NA
CDR3: CASRRTVNTEAFF; DNA: TGTGCCAGCAGACGGACAGTGAACACTGAAGCTTTCTTT; J: TRBJ1-1; length: 13; D: NA; V: TRBV5-8; size: NA
CDR3: CASGTGVYEQYF; DNA: TGTGCCAGCGGGACAGGTGTCTACGAGCAGTACTTC; J: TRBJ2-7; length: 12; D: TRBD1; V: TRBV9; size: NA
CDR3: CASSPGQHYGYTF; DNA: TGTGCCAGCTCACCAGGACAACACTATGGCTACACCTTC; J: TRBJ1-2; length: 13; D: NA; V: TRBV18; size: NA
CDR3: CASSLGRQGGETQYF; DNA: TGTGCCAGCAGCTTAGGTCGCCAAGGGGGAGAGACCCAGTACTTC; J: TRBJ2-5; length: 15; D: NA; V: TRBV7-6; size: NA
CDR3: CASSFGWLGANTGELFF; DNA: TGTGCCAGCAGCTTCGGTTGGCTGGGCGCGAACACCGGGGAGCTGTTTTTT; J: TRBJ2-2; length: 17; D: NA; V: TRBV7-2; size: NA
CDR3: CATSRGQGDRNEQYF; DNA: TGTGCCACCAGCAGAGGGCAGGGGGATCGGAACGAGCAGTACTTC; J: TRBJ2-7; length: 15; D: TRBD1; V: TRBV15; size: NA
CDR3: CASSVKQGSEAFF; DNA: TGTGCCAGCAGCGTAAAACAGGGCTCTGAAGCTTTCTTT; J: TRBJ1-1; length: 13; D: NA; V: TRBV9; size: once
CDR3: CASSSYRYSNQPQHF; DNA: TGTGCCAGCAGTTCCTACAGGTATAGCAATCAGCCCCAGCATTTT; J: TRBJ1-5; length: 15; D: NA; V: TRBV28; size: few
CDR3: CASSVQGSFGYGYTF; DNA: TGTGCCAGCAGCGTTCAGGGGAGTTTTGGCTATGGCTACACCTTC; J: TRBJ1-2; length: 15; D: NA; V: TRBV9; size: NA
CDR3: CASRSPAGAAGNEQFF; DNA: TGTGCCAGTAGAAGCCCCGCAGGGGCCGCCGGCAATGAGCAGTTCTTC; J: TRBJ2-1; length: 16; D: NA; V: TRBV19; size: NA
CDR3: CAWRGGTSNTEAFF; DNA: TGTGCCTGGAGGGGGGGGACATCTAACACTGAAGCTTTCTTT; J: TRBJ1-1; length: 14; D: NA; V: TRBV30; size: NA
CDR3: CASSESTSGTGELFF; DNA: TGTGCCAGCAGTGAATCGACTAGCGGGACCGGGGAGCTGTTTTTT; J: TRBJ2-2; length: 15; D: TRBD2; V: TRBV2; size: NA
CDR3: CASSPVSSQRSYNEQFF; DNA: TGTGCCAGCTCACCGGTTAGCTCCCAACGATCCTACAATGAGCAGTTCTTC; J: TRBJ2-1; length: 17; D: NA; V: TRBV18; size: NA
CDR3: CASSASGGNNEQFF; DNA: TGTGCCAGCAGCGCTAGCGGGGGAAACAATGAGCAGTTCTTC; J: TRBJ2-1; length: 14; D: TRBD2; V: TRBV7-3; size: NA
CDR3: CASSTGSSYNEQFF; DNA: TGTGCCAGCAGTACAGGGTCCTCCTACAATGAGCAGTTCTTC; J: TRBJ2-1; length: 14; D: NA; V: TRBV6-6; size: NA
CDR3: CASSSLGTGGQPQHF; DNA: TGTGCCAGCAGTTCACTTGGGACAGGGGGTCAGCCCCAGCATTTT; J: TRBJ1-5; length: 15; D: TRBD1; V: TRBV2; size: few
CDR3: CASSIAAGITNEKLFF; DNA: TGTGCCAGTAGTATAGCGGCAGGGATAACTAATGAAAAACTGTTTTTT; J: TRBJ1-4; length: 16; D: NA; V: TRBV19; size: NA
CDR3: CASSAGVDTEAFF; DNA: TGTGCCAGCTCGGCGGGGGTAGACACTGAAGCTTTCTTT; J: TRBJ1-1; length: 13; D: NA; V: TRBV18; size: NA
CDR3: CASSIGSNRLAKNIQYF; DNA: TGTGCCAGTAGTATAGGATCAAACAGGCTAGCCAAAAACATTCAGTACTTC; J: TRBJ2-4; length: 17; D: NA; V: TRBV19; size: NA
CDR3: CASSHRDRAVLYF; DNA: TGTGCCAGCAGCCACCGGGACAGAGCTGTTCTTTACTTC; J: TRBJ2-7; length: 13; D: TRBD1; V: TRBV3-1/TRBV3-2; size: NA
CDR3: CSASGTSGGYSYEQYF; DNA: TGCAGTGCTAGTGGGACTAGCGGGGGGTACTCCTACGAGCAGTACTTC; J: TRBJ2-7; length: 16; D: TRBD2; V: TRBV20-1; size: NA
CDR3: CASSQDRVGSHF; DNA: TGTGCCAGCAGCCAGGACAGGGTGGGTTCGCACTTC; J: TRBJ2-7; length: 12; D: TRBD1; V: TRBV2; size: NA
CDR3: CASSRPETYEQYF; DNA: TGTGCCAGCTCGCGCCCCGAGACCTACGAGCAGTACTTC; J: TRBJ2-7; length: 13; D: NA; V: TRBV18; size: NA
CDR3: CASSLSGGGELQETQYF; DNA: TGTGCCAGCAGTTTATCAGGAGGGGGGGAACTCCAAGAGACCCAGTACTTC; J: TRBJ2-5; length: 17; D: NA; V: TRBV27; size: NA
CDR3: CASSYSIGGGTDTQYF; DNA: TGTGCCAGCAGTTACTCGATAGGGGGTGGCACAGATACGCAGTATTTT; J: TRBJ2-3; length: 16; D: NA; V: TRBV6-2/TRBV6-3; size: NA
CDR3: CASSLGAWNTGELFF; DNA: TGTGCCAGCAGTCTGGGGGCGTGGAACACCGGGGAGCTGTTTTTT; J: TRBJ2-2; length: 15; D: NA; V: TRBV6-5; size: NA
CDR3: CASSFKRAGETQYF; DNA: TGTGCCAGCAGCTTTAAGAGGGCCGGGGAGACCCAGTACTTC; J: TRBJ2-5; length: 14; D: NA; V: TRBV5-6; size: NA